This TCR beta chain was observed in a study of blood T cell repertoires in COVID-19. Background on the study: The samples span acute and convalescent COVID-19 from the United States, Italy and Spain. The analysed material was cDNA or gDNA that came from T cells, B-cell-depleted T cells, or PBMCs.

The CDR3 has 14 amino acids. The V and J ends lost 5 bases and 5 bases, in that order; junction bases with no gene match: 6. CDR1 SGHTA and CDR2 FQGTGA come from the germline V gene. The repertoire was sequenced with immunoSEQ multiplex PCR; TCRdb's copy has only in-frame clones and lacks some. The table records about 160,000 clones, 65% to 85% of them present only once. Each recovered donor of Cohort 3 presented with two negative PCRs, clearance, or symptom resolution. The receptor's source is a man between 35 and 55 years old who had recovered from COVID-19. The specimen was PBMCs or T cells enriched from blood (not recorded which). V and J are TRBV7-3 and TRBJ2-1; 7 nucleotides agree with TRBD1. CDR3 protein: CASSEGTVNNEQFF. The CDR3 DNA reads as TGTGCCAGCAGCGAAGGGACAGTCAACAATGAGCAGTTCTTC.